This paragraph reports one TCR beta chain. This clone has a single count. This receptor's antigen is unknown. One base away there is no much larger clone; base qualities are not given. These data are taken from a study of shared clonotypes between healthy human individuals (dated by TCRdb to the early 2020s). As for the study more broadly: A few men and a couple of women, aged 18 to 49 years, made up the cohort. For each donor, three plates each were used for CD4 naive and CD4 memory, two plates were used for CD8 naive, and one plate was used for CD8 memory. Blood TCR repertoires of about five healthy adults were deeply sequenced to estimate repertoire size and the extent of clonotype sharing between individuals. To increase sequencing depth and limit assay-specific biases, TCR repertoire library preparation and sequencing were carried out by different laboratories using diverse techniques. Per donor, leukapheresis produced somewhere between about 0.94 and 10 billion PBMCs. What the research found in general, with its limitations: Higher generation probabilities were observed for clonotypes shared by all four sorted-subset donors than for non-shared clonotypes. Pairwise subsampling indicated that sequencing depth was expected to affect the degree of clonotype sharing among donors. Sampling was restricted to blood, and TCR repertoires in tissues likely differ from the TCR repertoires found in blood. The genetic and exposure-history diversity represented was limited by the small number of donors. Rarefaction of sorted-subset datasets indicated incomplete sequencing despite the large sequencing depth. Estimated clonotype richness was generally larger for naive than for memory subsets. Sharing across a handful of donors was observed for approximately 5% of naive CD4, less than 4% of naive CD8, about 2.5% of memory CD4, and approximately 0.41% of memory CD8 clonotypes.

Trimming at the junction amounts to 0 bases on V and 6 bases on J, and the germline ends lie 15 bases apart. The CDR3 sequence holds 16 residues, the cysteine and phenylalanine included. The only DNA kept is the CDR3, 48 bases in frame from the first base. The germline V gene encodes CDR1 WNHNN and CDR2 SYGVQD (reference sequence). The donors were healthy, HIV-negative adults who had no recently reported acute infections or vaccinations. Every donor was a Caucasian adult residing in Nashville, Tennessee, USA. Magnetic negative selection was used to enrich CD4+ T cells, after which naive cells were positively selected on CD45RA and the negative fraction became the memory subset. Blood was collected by leukapheresis, and PBMCs were isolated by Ficoll-Histopaque density gradient centrifugation and then cryopreserved in liquid nitrogen vapor phase. Purity and quantity of every magnetically sorted T cell population were checked by analytical flow cytometry. Genomic DNA was isolated from each sorted fraction and quantified by UV absorbance on a Nanodrop 2000c.

Using the deep immunoSEQ assay, multiplex PCR amplified TCR CDR3 regions from genomic DNA. Extracted genomic DNA from each cell subset was distributed evenly across all wells of several immunoSEQ 96-well plates, and each plate was treated as a replicate. Each replicate PCR for sorted subsets received 200 ng genomic DNA, equal to about 30,000 T cell genomes. Purified libraries were measured with a Qubit 3.0 fluorometer, size-checked on a Bioanalyzer 2100, and measured again with the KAPA Library Quantification kit. A separate single-read 150-cycle Illumina NextSeq 550 flow cell was used to sequence each immunoSEQ 96-well plate. The authors' analysis ran thus. Because the immunoSEQ output held only junctional sequences and lacked quality scores, the filtering could not match the filtering applied to full-length reads. Sequences were annotated with PyIR, a Python wrapper for IgBLAST v1.9, and V/J genes and CDR3 were assigned using IMGT germline references. Reads were filtered out if the reads had weak V/J assignments (E-value above 1e-6), no CDR3, stop codons, out-of-frame junctions, or ambiguous translated residues. V3J clonotypes were defined as sequences sharing an identical inferred V gene, J gene, and CDR3 amino acid sequence. The percentage overlap between two repertoires was calculated by dividing the number of shared unique clonotypes by the size of the smaller repertoire. RTK rarefaction, the Chao1 estimator, and Recon v2.1 estimates of unobserved clonotypes were used to assess repertoire richness. For all TCRbeta clonotypes obtained by the gDNA method from several donors, generation probabilities were computed with OLGA. TCRdb holds this immuneACCESS table with in-frame rearrangements only. Some clones are missing; in checked studies, unresolved V genes explain under half, and the rest has no known cause. The V and J calls and the clone size are those of that table, but D and trimming were determined from the DNA. The sample yields about 600,000 clones; 97% were counted once. The top ten constitute about 0.06% of the sample.

The TCR originated in a woman aged 30 to 39 in good health. The chain is assembled from TRBV10-1 and TRBJ2-1; no D gene is confidently identified. Material: naive CD4+ T cells sorted from blood. The label giving this sample's cell subset or site can be read as: CD45RA+ positively selected. The DNA reads TGCGCCAGCAGTGAGTCGTGGGCGGAAGTGGTCAATGAGCAGTTCTTC. It encodes CASSESWAEVVNEQFF.